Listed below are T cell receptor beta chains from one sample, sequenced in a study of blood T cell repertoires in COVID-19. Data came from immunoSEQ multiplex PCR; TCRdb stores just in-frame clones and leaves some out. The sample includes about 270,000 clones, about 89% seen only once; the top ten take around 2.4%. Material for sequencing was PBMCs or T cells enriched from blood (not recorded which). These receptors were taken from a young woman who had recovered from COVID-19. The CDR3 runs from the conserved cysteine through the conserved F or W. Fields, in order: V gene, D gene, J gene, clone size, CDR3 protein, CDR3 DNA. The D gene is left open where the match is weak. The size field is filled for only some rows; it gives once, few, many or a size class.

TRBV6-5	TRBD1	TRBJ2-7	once	CASQDRSTYEQYF	TGTGCCAGCCAGGACAGGTCCACCTACGAGCAGTACTTC
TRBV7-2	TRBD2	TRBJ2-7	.	CASSITSGGFEQYF	TGTGCCAGCAGCATAACTAGCGGGGGGTTCGAGCAGTACTTC
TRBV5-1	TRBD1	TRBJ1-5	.	CASSTGGGQPQHF	TGCGCCAGCAGCACAGGGGGAGGCCAGCCCCAGCATTTT
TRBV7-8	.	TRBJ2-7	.	CASSQNTVVEQYF	TGTGCCAGCAGCCAAAACACAGTGGTAGAGCAGTACTTC
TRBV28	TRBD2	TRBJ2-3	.	CASSPGLALTDTQYF	TGTGCCAGCAGTCCGGGACTAGCCCTCACAGATACGCAGTATTTT
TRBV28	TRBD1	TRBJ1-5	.	CACDRGRYQPQHF	TGTGCCTGCGACAGGGGAAGGTATCAGCCCCAGCATTTT
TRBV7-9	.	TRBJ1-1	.	CASSSPGGTEAFF	TGTGCCAGCAGCTCACCTGGGGGGACTGAAGCTTTCTTT
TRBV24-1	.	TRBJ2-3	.	CATTQSTDTQYF	TGTGCCACCACTCAGTCTACAGATACGCAGTATTTT
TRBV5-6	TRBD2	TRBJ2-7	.	CASSLGGGEQYF	TGTGCCAGCAGCCTGGGGGGGGGCGAGCAGTACTTC
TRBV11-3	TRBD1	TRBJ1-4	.	CASSAGTGGLEKLFF	TGTGCCAGCAGCGCAGGGACAGGAGGTTTGGAAAAACTGTTTTTT
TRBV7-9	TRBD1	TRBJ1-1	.	CASSTWDRGPTEAFF	TGTGCCAGCAGCACCTGGGACAGGGGGCCCACTGAAGCTTTCTTT
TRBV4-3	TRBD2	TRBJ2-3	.	CASSQTRASGVTDTQYF	TGCGCCAGCAGCCAAACGAGGGCTAGCGGGGTCACAGATACGCAGTATTTT
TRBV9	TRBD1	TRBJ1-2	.	CASSVQGGRGNYGYTF	TGTGCCAGCAGCGTCCAAGGGGGCAGGGGGAACTATGGCTACACCTTC
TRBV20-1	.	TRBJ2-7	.	CSASKTVGLPVYEQYF	TGCAGTGCTAGTAAAACGGTGGGGCTCCCGGTCTACGAGCAGTACTTC
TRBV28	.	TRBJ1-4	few	CASSLRGAGREKLFF	TGTGCCAGCAGTTTAAGAGGGGCAGGGAGGGAAAAACTGTTTTTT
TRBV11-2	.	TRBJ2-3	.	CASSPDQGGNTQYF	TGTGCCAGCAGCCCAGACCAGGGCGGAAATACGCAGTATTTT
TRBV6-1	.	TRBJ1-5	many	CASSEEVAVLPQHF	TGTGCCAGCAGTGAAGAGGTCGCGGTCTTGCCCCAGCATTTT
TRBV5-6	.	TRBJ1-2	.	CASSLTGSLLGYTF	TGTGCCAGCAGCTTGACGGGGTCCCTCCTTGGCTACACCTTC
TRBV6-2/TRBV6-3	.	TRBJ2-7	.	CASSYNYEQYF	TGTGCCAGCAGTTATAACTACGAGCAGTACTTC
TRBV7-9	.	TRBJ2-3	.	CASSLGGGAGDTQYF	TGTGCCAGCAGCTTAGGAGGTGGGGCGGGGGATACGCAGTATTTT
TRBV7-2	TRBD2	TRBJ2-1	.	CASSTPLAGVDNEQFF	TGTGCCAGCAGCACCCCACTAGCGGGGGTGGACAATGAGCAGTTCTTC
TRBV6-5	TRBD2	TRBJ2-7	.	CASGPGLARDYEQYF	TGTGCCAGCGGACCGGGACTAGCTCGAGACTACGAGCAGTACTTC
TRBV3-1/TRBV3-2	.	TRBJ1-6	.	CANSPDPGNSPLHF	TGTGCCAACAGCCCCGACCCAGGGAATTCACCCCTCCACTTT
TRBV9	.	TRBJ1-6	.	CASSVAEGMYNSPLHF	TGTGCCAGCAGCGTAGCGGAGGGGATGTATAATTCACCCCTCCACTTT
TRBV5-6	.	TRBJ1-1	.	CASSLDREENTEAFF	TGTGCCAGCAGCTTGGACAGGGAAGAGAACACTGAAGCTTTCTTT
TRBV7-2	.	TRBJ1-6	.	CASSSTSHRVVGDSPLHF	TGTGCCAGCAGCTCCACCTCCCACAGGGTCGTGGGCGATTCACCCCTCCACTTT
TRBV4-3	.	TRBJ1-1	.	CASSLSRVAWTEAFF	TGCGCCAGCAGCCTTAGCCGGGTTGCCTGGACTGAAGCTTTCTTT
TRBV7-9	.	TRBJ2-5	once	CASSPGLVQETQYF	TGTGCCAGCAGCCCGGGACTTGTTCAAGAGACCCAGTACTTC
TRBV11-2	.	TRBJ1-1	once	CASSLDRGGVRTEAFF	TGTGCCAGCAGCTTAGATAGAGGAGGGGTAAGGACTGAAGCTTTCTTT
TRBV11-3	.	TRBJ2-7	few	CASSLVISGGRREQYF	TGTGCCAGCAGCTTGGTTATTAGCGGCGGTCGACGGGAGCAGTACTTC
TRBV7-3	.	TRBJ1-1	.	CASSPAVDGDMNTEAFF	TGTGCCAGCAGCCCAGCCGTAGACGGGGACATGAACACTGAAGCTTTCTTT
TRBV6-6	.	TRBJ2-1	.	CASIYRDEQFF	TGTGCCAGCATTTATCGGGATGAGCAGTTCTTC
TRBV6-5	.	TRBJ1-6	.	CASSYLTGTNSPLHF	TGTGCCAGCAGTTACTTAACAGGGACTAATTCACCCCTCCACTTT
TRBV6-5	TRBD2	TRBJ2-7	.	CASRTGGGYEQYF	TGTGCCAGCAGAACGGGAGGGGGCTACGAGCAGTACTTC
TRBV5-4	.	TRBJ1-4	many	CASSQEVGSEKLFF	TGTGCCAGCAGCCAGGAGGTTGGGAGTGAAAAACTGTTTTTT
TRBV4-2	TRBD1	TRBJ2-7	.	CASSQDPTRTGGVYEQYF	TGTGCCAGCAGCCAAGACCCGACCAGGACAGGGGGGGTATACGAGCAGTACTTC
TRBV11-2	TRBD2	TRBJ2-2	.	CASSLREEATGELFF	TGTGCCAGCAGCTTGCGGGAGGAGGCCACCGGGGAGCTGTTTTTT
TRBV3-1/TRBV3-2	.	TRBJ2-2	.	CASNAGDSTGELFF	TGTGCCAGCAACGCAGGGGATAGCACCGGGGAGCTGTTTTTT
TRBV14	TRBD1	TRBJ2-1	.	CASSRGGTGNEQFF	TGTGCCAGCAGCCGGGGGGGGACAGGGAATGAGCAGTTCTTC
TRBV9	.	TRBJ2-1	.	CASSPPDSRSYNEQFF	TGTGCCAGCAGCCCCCCGGACTCTCGCTCCTACAATGAGCAGTTCTTC
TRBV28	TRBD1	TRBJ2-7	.	CASSFPGQGYEQYF	TGTGCCAGCAGTTTTCCGGGACAGGGCTACGAGCAGTACTTC
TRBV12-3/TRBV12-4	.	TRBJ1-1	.	CASSLTGPTEAFF	TGTGCCAGCAGTCTTACAGGGCCCACTGAAGCTTTCTTT
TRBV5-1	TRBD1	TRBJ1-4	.	CASSLGGDGATNEKLFF	TGCGCCAGCAGCTTAGGGGGCGACGGGGCAACTAATGAAAAACTGTTTTTT
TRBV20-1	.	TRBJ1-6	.	CSASEGSSYNSPLHF	TGCAGTGCTAGTGAGGGGAGCTCCTATAATTCACCCCTCCACTTT
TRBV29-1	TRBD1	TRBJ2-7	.	CSVGTGGSTYEQYF	TGCAGCGTCGGGACAGGGGGCAGTACCTACGAGCAGTACTTC
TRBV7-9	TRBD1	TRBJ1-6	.	CASSSGTGGFSPLHF	TGTGCCAGCAGCTCCGGGACAGGGGGATTTTCACCCCTCCACTTT
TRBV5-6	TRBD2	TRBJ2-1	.	CASSGALAGRHNEQFF	TGTGCCAGCAGCGGAGCACTAGCGGGACGTCACAATGAGCAGTTCTTC
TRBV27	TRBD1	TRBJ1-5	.	CASSFLGQGRICNQPQHF	TGTGCCAGCAGTTTCCTGGGACAGGGTCGTATCTGCAATCAGCCCCAGCATTTT
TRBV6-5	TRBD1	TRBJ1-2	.	CASSRQGVYGYTF	TGTGCCAGCAGTAGACAGGGAGTATATGGCTACACCTTC
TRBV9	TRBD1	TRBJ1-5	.	CASGTGVRNQPQHF	TGTGCCAGCGGGACAGGGGTGCGCAATCAGCCCCAGCATTTT
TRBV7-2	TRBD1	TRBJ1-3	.	CASSSLTGSGNTIYF	TGTGCCAGCAGCTCCCTGACAGGGTCTGGAAACACCATATATTTT